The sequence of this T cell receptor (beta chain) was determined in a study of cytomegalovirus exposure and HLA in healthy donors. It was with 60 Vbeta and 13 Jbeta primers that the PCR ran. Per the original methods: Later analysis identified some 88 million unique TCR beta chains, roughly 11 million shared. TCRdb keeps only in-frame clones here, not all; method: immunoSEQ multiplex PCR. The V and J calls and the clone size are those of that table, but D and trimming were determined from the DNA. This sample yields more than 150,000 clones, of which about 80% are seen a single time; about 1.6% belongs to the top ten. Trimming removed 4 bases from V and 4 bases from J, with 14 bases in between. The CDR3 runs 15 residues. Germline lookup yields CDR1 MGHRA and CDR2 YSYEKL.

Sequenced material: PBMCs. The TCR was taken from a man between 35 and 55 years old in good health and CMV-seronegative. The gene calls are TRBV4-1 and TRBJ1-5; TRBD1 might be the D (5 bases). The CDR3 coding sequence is TGCGCCAGCAGCCCGGATGGGGCAGGGAATCAGCCCCAGCATTTT. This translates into CASSPDGAGNQPQHF.